This T cell receptor beta chain was sequenced for a study of low-dose radiotherapy and immunotherapy resistance in tumors. Across the whole study: Per fraction, Cohort 1 was given 0.5 Gy every 2 weeks, for a total of 6.5 Gy. The drug cyclophosphamide was given into a vein at 200 mg/m2 every two weeks, one day before radiation and immunotherapy. Individuals in Cohort 2 had 1 Gy per fraction every two weeks, adding up to 13 Gy over 26 weeks.

There are many counts of this clonotype. Time point: before trial treatment. Along with nivolumab and ipilimumab, donors received aspirin, low-dose cyclophosphamide and low-dose radiotherapy. First-strand cDNA used TRAV- and TRBV-specific primers, covering alpha and beta chains. TCRs underwent 15 to 25 PCR cycles of amplification with a constant-region primer and V-primer adapter. From the reads, TCRdb called clonotypes with MiXCR, one entry per CDR3 protein. The table lists 80,000 to 95,000 distinct CDR3 sequences, more than 8% of them singletons. Germline V CDR1 and CDR2: DFQATT, SNEGSKA (reference sequence). The CDR3 consists of 14 residues. Trimming shortened V by 4 bases and J by 0 bases, and 7 bases separated the two germline ends.

This material consisted of PBMCs, taken before treatment. V usage is TRBV20-1 and J usage is TRBJ2-6; D tentatively fits TRBD1 or TRBD2 (5 bases each). This receptor was identified in a male donor with prostate cancer. CDR3 protein: CSATGSSGANVLTF. CDR3 bases: TGCAGTGCTACAGGGAGCTCTGGGGCCAACGTCCTGACTTTC.